These 22 T cell receptor beta chains were all obtained from the same sample, sequenced in a study of cytomegalovirus exposure and HLA in healthy donors. TCRdb keeps only in-frame clones here, not all; method: immunoSEQ multiplex PCR. Altogether 160,000 or so clones are present, around 89% being singletons, with the ten largest covering 2.5% to 3.5%. The sample comprised PBMCs. These receptors were obtained from a man between 18 and 29 years old in good health and CMV-seronegative.

The CDR3 loop reads CAGQGGYNEQFF. The CDR3 DNA is TGTGCCGGTCAGGGGGGCTACAATGAGCAGTTCTTC. The chain couples TRBV7-9 to TRBJ2-1; tentative D call: TRBD1 (7 bases). CDR1 and CDR2 from the germline V gene are SEHNR and FQNEAQ (reference sequence). Trimming took 11 bases from V and 3 from J, leaving 11 bases between them. The CDR3 totals 12 residues.

V and J are TRBV19 and TRBJ1-5, with a weak D call TRBD1 (6 bases). V was clipped by 9 bases and J by 7 bases, with 13 bases between them. Germline values: CDR1 LNHDA, CDR2 SQIVND (reference sequence). The CDR3 has 12 amino acids. The CDR3 loop is CASQGSSQPQHF. The CDR3 DNA follows: TGTGCCAGCCAGGGGTCTTCACAGCCCCAGCATTTT.

The chain couples TRBV11-2 to TRBJ2-2; 8 bases match TRBD2. The CDR3 has 14 amino acids. Germline V gene lookup returns CDR1 SGHAT and CDR2 FQNNGV. Trimming removed 5 bases from V and 6 bases from J; junction bases left unmatched: 5. The CDR3 spells CASSPGGPAGELFF. Written as DNA, the CDR3 is TGTGCCAGCAGCCCGGGAGGGCCGGCCGGGGAGCTGTTTTTT. Combining the CDR3 with reference TRBV11-2 and TRBJ2-2 gives the whole variable domain EAGVAQSPRYKIIEKRQSVAFWCNPISGHATLYWYQQILGQGPKLLIQFQNNGVVDDSQLPKDRFSAERLKGVDSTLKIQPAKLEDSAVYLCASSPGGPAGELFFGEGSRLTVL.

V gene TRBV21-1 combines with J gene TRBJ2-2; TRBD1 was called by the table and not checked on the DNA. TRBV21-1 counts as a pseudogene. This CDR3 contains 17 residues. In DNA form, the CDR3 reads TGTGCCAGCACCCCGGTAGGCAGGCTGGGGAACACCGGGGAGCTGTTTTTT. Its protein is CASTPVGRLGNTGELFF.

This chain uses TRBV5-4 with TRBJ2-2; TRBD2 matches 10 bases. CDR1 is SGHNT, CDR2 YYREEE, per germline (reference sequence). There are 16 residues in the CDR3. V shed 6 bases and J 0 bases; nucleotides not matched to a gene: 5. CDR3 residues: CASNPTSGSNTGELFF. The CDR3 DNA follows: TGTGCCAGCAACCCGACTAGCGGGTCGAACACCGGGGAGCTGTTTTTT.

CDR3 loop: CASSLDRMNTEAFF. CDR3 bases: TGTGCCAGCAGCTTAGACAGGATGAACACTGAAGCTTTCTTT. The rearrangement links TRBV7-9 to TRBJ1-1; a possible D gene is TRBD1 (5 bases). The CDR3 contains 14 residues. Germline CDR1 SEHNR, CDR2 FQNEAQ (reference sequence). V lost 1 base and J 0 bases, leaving 6 bases between the germline ends.

There are a few counts of this clone. The chain has TRBV18 and TRBJ1-5, with 8 nucleotides matching TRBD1. Looked up from germline, CDR1 is KGHSH and CDR2 is LQKENI. The V segment lost 4 bases and the J segment 2 bases; nucleotides outside the gene matches: 4. CDR3 length: 15 residues. The CDR3 DNA sequence: TGTGCCAGCTCACTTACGGACAGGGGCAATCAGCCCCAGCATTTT. Protein: CASSLTDRGNQPQHF.

The sample holds one count of this clone. The J gene is TRBJ1-5, the V gene TRBV5-8; D is uncertain. CDR3 length equals 14 residues. Trimming shortened V by 0 bases and J by 7 bases, and 11 bases separated the two germline ends. Germline CDR1 and CDR2: SGHTS and YDEGEE. CDR3 DNA: TGTGCCAGCAGCTTGGGCCAACTGCCCCAGCCCCAGCATTTT. Translation: CASSLGQLPQPQHF.

The chain recombines TRBV7-9 with TRBJ2-2; 8 nucleotides align to TRBD2. This CDR3 is built from 19 residues. Trimming removed 1 base from V and 2 bases from J; junction bases left unmatched: 12. Looked up from germline, CDR1 is SEHNR and CDR2 is FQNEAQ (reference sequence). In DNA form, the CDR3 reads TGTGCCAGCAGCTTAGGTCGGGAAAGCGGGAGCCGTAACACCGGGGAGCTGTTTTTT. Translation: CASSLGRESGSRNTGELFF.

The CDR3 protein is CSDKTGYGTQYF. DNA of the CDR3: TGCAGCGACAAAACAGGGTATGGGACCCAGTACTTC. The genes are TRBV29-1 and TRBJ2-5; possibly TRBD1 for D (6 bases). Between the trimmed V and J ends, which lost 7 bases and 7 bases, there was a span of 16 bases. The CDR3 is 12 residues long. From germline, CDR1 is SQVTM and CDR2 ANQGSEA.

V and J are TRBV2 and TRBJ2-2, with D possibly being TRBD2 (6 bases). Germline lookup yields CDR1 SNHLY and CDR2 FYNNEI. Trimming took off 8 bases at V and 5 bases at J, with 15 bases between the two ends. CDR3 length equals 14 residues. The CDR3 region is CASWRESGTGELFF. The CDR3 nucleotides are TGTGCCAGCTGGAGGGAGTCCGGTACCGGGGAGCTGTTTTTT.

The chain has TRBV19 and TRBJ1-2; TRBD1 might be the D (6 bases). From germline, CDR1 is LNHDA and CDR2 SQIVND (reference sequence). CDR3 length equals 15 residues. Trimming removed 3 bases from V and 8 bases from J, with 19 bases in between. In DNA, the CDR3 is TGTGCCAGTAGTATCTGGGGGGGGCACAGTATGGGCTACACCTTC. Amino acids: CASSIWGGHSMGYTF.

The gene calls are TRBV9 and TRBJ2-1; 7 bases are shared with TRBD2. Germline V CDR1 and CDR2: SGDLS, YYNGEE. The CDR3 spans 14 residues. Trimming removed 2 bases from V and 7 bases from J; junction bases left unmatched: 6. CDR3 sequence (DNA): TGTGCCAGCAGCGTTACTAGCGATCTAAATGAGCAGTTCTTC. Amino acid sequence: CASSVTSDLNEQFF.

V is TRBV28 and J is TRBJ1-4; TRBD1 aligns across 7 bases. V lost 5 bases and J lost 4; bases outside the gene matches: 4. This CDR3 is built from 14 residues. CDR1 MDHEN and CDR2 SYDVKM come from the germline V gene. The CDR3 loop reads CASSTGVINEKLFF. The CDR3 DNA sequence: TGTGCCAGCAGTACAGGGGTTATTAATGAAAAACTGTTTTTT.

CDR3 loop: CASSGGQTPGNTIYF. Written as DNA, the CDR3 is TGTGCCAGCAGTGGGGGGCAGACCCCTGGAAACACCATATATTTT. The chain links TRBV6-1 to TRBJ1-3, with a weak D call TRBD1 (6 bases). The CDR3 has 15 amino acids. Per the germline V gene, CDR1 is MNHNS and CDR2 is SASEGT. V lost 4 bases to trimming and J lost 2 bases, with 12 bases between them.

The genes are TRBV28 and TRBJ2-7; tentative D call: TRBD2 (6 bases). The germline V and J ends were trimmed by 7 bases and 1 base, with 20 bases remaining between them. CDR3 size: 16 residues. Looked up from germline, CDR1 is MDHEN and CDR2 is SYDVKM. CDR3 sequence reads: CASTTSIGSLSYEQYF. The CDR3 DNA sequence: TGTGCCAGCACTACCTCAATCGGGAGTCTTTCCTACGAGCAGTACTTC.

This clone came up once. V usage is TRBV5-1 and J usage is TRBJ2-3; D remains unclear. V lost 7 bases and J 3 bases, leaving 9 bases between the germline ends. Germline V CDR1 and CDR2: SGHRS, YFSETQ. The CDR3 covers 12 residues. This chain's CDR3 is CASSTGTDTQYF. The CDR3, as DNA: TGCGCCAGCTCCACGGGTACAGATACGCAGTATTTT.

The DNA for the CDR3 is TGTGCCACCAGGGCGCAAGGGGATTCTACATATGAGCAGTTCTTC. Its protein product is CATRAQGDSTYEQFF. The chain couples TRBV15 to TRBJ2-1, with D perhaps matching TRBD1 (5 bases). The germline CDR1 and CDR2 sequences are LNHNV and YYDKDF (reference sequence). Trimming took 6 bases from V and 8 from J, leaving 20 bases between them. The CDR3 runs 15 residues.

The rearrangement links TRBV6-5 to TRBJ2-1; D is possibly TRBD1 (6 bases). The CDR3 sequence is 14 residues long. Looked up from germline, CDR1 is MNHEY and CDR2 is SVGAGI. The V end was cut by 6 bases, the J end by 5 bases, with 14 bases between. The CDR3 coding sequence is TGTGCCAGCAGCGATTCACACAGGGACAATGAGCAGTTCTTC. Its translation is CASSDSHRDNEQFF.

The chain joins TRBV2 to TRBJ2-7; no reliable D call. Trimming cost V 6 bases and J 5 bases, with 20 bases left between them. The CDR3 has 15 amino acids. From germline, CDR1 is SNHLY and CDR2 FYNNEI. CDR3 sequence reads: CASSSEYSFGDEQYF. The DNA for the CDR3 is TGTGCCAGCAGCTCTGAATACAGTTTTGGCGACGAGCAGTACTTC.

CDR3 DNA sequence: TGTGCCAGCAGTCCTCCCAATGAGCAGTTCTTC. As protein: CASSPPNEQFF. The V and J genes are TRBV6-1 and TRBJ2-1; D remains unclear. The CDR3 runs to 11 residues. Trimming took off 5 bases at V and 6 bases at J, with 5 bases between the two ends. The germline gives CDR1 MNHNS, CDR2 SASEGT.

The chain is built from TRBV7-8 and TRBJ1-6; D is uncertain. V dropped 1 base and J dropped 9 bases, with 13 bases sitting between them. Germline V CDR1 and CDR2: SGHVS, FQNEAQ. This CDR3 is built from 15 residues. The CDR3 region has the DNA TGTGCCAGCAGCTTAGGGCAGAGCCGGGTTTCACCCCTCCACTTT. Amino acid sequence: CASSLGQSRVSPLHF.